What follows are 24 T cell receptor beta chains derived from one specimen sequenced in a study of metastatic and nonmetastatic thyroid tumors (dated by TCRdb to the early 2020s). No treatment had been received by any patient before thyroid surgery. The library was prepared using PCR. TCRdb shows the sequencer as Illumina HiSeq 4000. The raw public reads went through TCRdb reprocessing: fastp at Q25, MiXCR clone calling, in-frame beta chains kept. Present in this sample are over 30,000 clones, roughly 6.8% of which were seen just once. The ten top clones hold about 39% of the sample. The sequencing input was blood. Every receptor here comes from a female donor with papillary thyroid cancer or a benign thyroid nodule (not recorded which). Some clones in this sample may be carry-over from other donors' samples.

The table lists this clone with many counts. This chain joins TRBV27 and TRBJ2-7; 10 bases line up with TRBD1. CDR1 MNHEY and CDR2 SMNVEV come from the germline V gene (reference sequence). J lost 3 bases, V lost 3 bases, and 8 bases had no gene match. This CDR3 is built from 16 residues. The CDR3 DNA reads as TGTGCCAGCAGTTTCCTGACAGGGGGCAGTGGCTACGAGCAGTACTTC. Translating gives CASSFLTGGSGYEQYF.

This clone was counted many times. The chain joins TRBV7-2 to TRBJ1-5; D call uncertain. With 5 bases removed from V and 4 bases from J, the gap between germline ends came to 6 bases. Germline-derived CDR1 and CDR2 are SGHTA and FQGNSA. The CDR3 length is 12 residues. CDR3 nucleotides: TGTGCCAGCAGCCCGGTTAATCAGCCCCAGCATTTT. Translation: CASSPVNQPQHF.

This clone was observed many times. The chain employs TRBV5-6 and TRBJ2-7; D may be TRBD1 or TRBD2 (5 bases each). V was trimmed by 4 bases and J by 3 bases, leaving 17 bases between them. The CDR3 totals 15 residues. Germline V gene data show CDR1 as SGHDT and CDR2 as YYEEEE. The CDR3 DNA reads as TGTGCCAGCAGCCTTACCGGGACCCGACTCTACGAGCAGTACTTC. Translation: CASSLTGTRLYEQYF. Variable domain in full (rest from reference TRBV5-6 and TRBJ2-7): DAGVTQSPTHLIKTRGQQVTLRCSPKSGHDTVSWYQQALGQGPQFIFQYYEEEERQRGNFPDRFSGHQFPNYSSELNVNALLLGDSALYLCASSLTGTRLYEQYFGPGTRLTVT.

This clone appeared many times. The chain has TRBV10-1 and TRBJ2-3; TRBD1 aligns across 7 bases. Germline V gene data show CDR1 as WNHNN and CDR2 as SYGVQD (reference sequence). The CDR3 sequence is 15 residues long. J gave up 1 base and V 4 bases, and 5 bases lay outside the gene matches. The CDR3 region is CASSGGTGGTDTQYF. CDR3 nucleotide sequence: TGCGCCAGCAGTGGGGGAACAGGGGGCACAGATACGCAGTATTTT.

This clone was counted ten times or more. V is TRBV29-1 and J is TRBJ2-1, with D perhaps being TRBD1 or TRBD2 (5 bases each). V shed 7 bases and J shed 1 base, with 14 bases lying between them. From germline, CDR1 is SQVTM and CDR2 ANQGSEA. The CDR3 loop spans 14 amino acids. The CDR3: CSARRRESYNEQFF. For the CDR3, the DNA is TGCAGCGCCCGACGCAGGGAGTCCTACAATGAGCAGTTCTTC.

This clone was seen at least ten times. This chain links TRBV5-5 with TRBJ1-4; D possibly corresponds to TRBD1 (5 bases). Between the trimmed V and J ends, which lost 5 bases and 2 bases, there was a span of 22 bases. CDR3 length equals 18 residues. The germline gives CDR1 SGHKS, CDR2 YYEKEE (reference sequence). CDR3 coding DNA: TGTGCCAGCAGTCCCGTCGTGGGGGGGGGTCGGACTAATGAAAAACTGTTTTTT. Its translation is CASSPVVGGGRTNEKLFF.

This clone was found many times. The CDR3 is CASSNGQSSYNSPLHF. The CDR3 region has the DNA TGTGCCAGCAGCAATGGACAGAGCTCCTATAATTCACCCCTCCACTTT. The rearrangement links TRBV6-1 to TRBJ1-6; D perhaps matches TRBD1 (6 bases). Germline-derived CDR1 and CDR2 are MNHNS and SASEGT. V dropped 6 bases and J dropped 0 bases, with 12 bases sitting between them. The CDR3 is 16 residues long.

This chain uses TRBV6-1 with TRBJ2-3; 8 bases are a match to TRBD2. Germline V gene sequence: CDR1 MNHNS, CDR2 SASEGT. The CDR3 has 19 amino acids. Trimming removed 8 bases from V and 3 bases from J; junction bases left unmatched: 22. The CDR3 sequence: CASRKGTIGRALSTDTQYF. CDR3 coding DNA: TGTGCCAGCCGAAAGGGGACTATCGGGAGGGCCCTCTCGACAGATACGCAGTATTTT.

The sample holds many counts of this clone. The chain has TRBV7-2 and TRBJ1-1; no clear D gene. V lost 2 bases and J 6 bases, leaving 13 bases between the germline ends. The CDR3 loop spans 14 amino acids. Germline CDR1 and CDR2: SGHTA and FQGNSA. CDR3 bases: TGTGCCAGCAGCTTATCGACTAATTCCGCTGAAGCTTTCTTT. This sequence encodes CASSLSTNSAEAFF.

This clone was counted many times. The chain recombines TRBV12-3 or TRBV12-4 with TRBJ1-1; no reliable D call. Trimming shortened V by 7 bases and J by 0 bases, and 15 bases separated the two germline ends. The CDR3 has 15 amino acids. CDR3 loop: CASKSSRAMNTEAFF. For the CDR3, the DNA is TGTGCCAGCAAATCGAGCAGAGCCATGAACACTGAAGCTTTCTTT.

The chain carries TRBV10-2 and TRBJ2-4, with 11 positions matching TRBD2. The CDR3 totals 13 residues. Germline V gives CDR1 WSHSY, CDR2 SAAADI. V lost 8 bases and J lost 5; bases outside the gene matches: 2. CDR3: CASQLAGENIQYF. Here the CDR3 DNA reads TGCGCCAGCCAACTAGCGGGGGAAAACATTCAGTACTTC.

Turning to this clone: Possible read error: a much larger clone is one base away. As DNA, the CDR3 is TGCGCCAGCAGTGAGTCGGGACTAGAAGGAGATACGCGGTATTTT. Translation: CASSESGLEGDTRYF. This chain links TRBV10-1 with TRBJ2-3, with 8 bases lining up with TRBD2. Germline V gives CDR1 WNHNN, CDR2 SYGVQD (reference sequence). The CDR3 consists of 15 residues.

This clone has a count of ten or more. The rearrangement links TRBV24-1 to TRBJ2-7; D may be TRBD1 (6 bases). Trimming took off 10 bases at V and 0 bases at J, with 15 bases between the two ends. The CDR3 contains 14 residues. The V gene's germline CDR1 is KGHDR and CDR2 SFDVKD. CDR3 in DNA: TGTGCCACAGCCGGGACGGACAGCTCCTACGAGCAGTACTTC. Protein sequence: CATAGTDSSYEQYF.

This clone was observed many times. This chain uses TRBV7-2 with TRBJ2-3; D is unclear. CDR1 is SGHTA and CDR2 is FQGNSA in the germline V gene. The germline V and J ends were trimmed by 4 bases and 1 base, with 9 bases remaining between them. The CDR3 runs 14 residues. Written as DNA, the CDR3 is TGTGCCAGCAGCTCCCGGGCGGGCACAGATACGCAGTATTTT. Its protein is CASSSRAGTDTQYF.

This clone occurred many times. The V and J genes are TRBV20-1 and TRBJ1-6, with D perhaps matching TRBD1 (5 bases). This CDR3 spans 14 amino acids. V shed 5 bases and J shed 7 bases, with 15 bases lying between them. CDR1 is DFQATT and CDR2 is SNEGSKA in the germline V gene (reference sequence). The CDR3: CSADRPGGNSPLHF. The CDR3 bases are TGCAGTGCTGACCGGCCCGGGGGGAATTCACCCCTCCACTTT.

This clone was observed at least ten times. The chain has TRBV24-1 and TRBJ2-2, with D maybe TRBD1 (5 bases). The CDR3 covers 15 residues. Trimming stripped 3 bases from V and 5 bases from J, with 12 bases between. Per germline, CDR1 KGHDR and CDR2 SFDVKD. Written as DNA, the CDR3 is TGTGCCACCAGTGATCCCAGGGTTCGTACCGGGGAGCTGTTTTTT. This encodes CATSDPRVRTGELFF.

The table lists this clone with many counts. The chain couples TRBV9 to TRBJ2-7; D perhaps matches TRBD1 (5 bases). Germline loops: CDR1 SGDLS, CDR2 YYNGEE. CDR3 length: 14 amino acids. Trimming removed 2 bases at V and 5 bases at J, with 14 bases between. CDR3 loop: CASSVRGAADEQYF. The CDR3 DNA reads TGTGCCAGCAGCGTTAGGGGCGCCGCGGACGAGCAGTACTTC.

At least ten counts were recorded for this clone. This chain connects TRBV6-5 to TRBJ2-7, with no clear D. V lost 3 bases and J lost 3, with 9 bases in between. The CDR3 has 13 amino acids. Germline CDR1 is MNHEY and CDR2 is SVGAGI. DNA for the CDR3: TGTGCCAGCAGTTATCAGGTGGGCTACGAGCAGTACTTC. Translated, it gives CASSYQVGYEQYF.

There are many counts of this clone. The chain combines TRBV11-2 with TRBJ1-6, with a weak D call TRBD1 (5 bases). In germline, CDR1 is SGHAT, CDR2 FQNNGV. This CDR3 is built from 17 residues. Trimming took off 0 bases at V and 10 bases at J, with 19 bases between the two ends. CDR3 region: CASSLDVFIFQGSPLHF. The DNA for the CDR3 is TGTGCCAGCAGCTTAGACGTGTTCATCTTCCAGGGATCACCCCTCCACTTT.

There are many counts of this clone. The V and J genes are TRBV7-8 and TRBJ2-5, with 9 bases aligning to TRBD1. J was trimmed by 5 bases and V by 2 bases; bases with no gene match: 6. CDR1 is SGHVS, CDR2 FQNEAQ, per germline. This CDR3 is 15 amino acids long. CDR3 sequence (DNA): TGTGCCAGCAGCTTAACCCCGGGACAGGGCGAGACCCAGTACTTC. This sequence encodes CASSLTPGQGETQYF. The full variable domain, with the rest looked up from reference TRBV7-8 and TRBJ2-5, is GAGVSQSPRYKVAKRGQDVALRCDPISGHVSLFWYQQALGQGPEFLTYFQNEAQLDKSGLPSDRFFAERPEGSVSTLKIQRTQQEDSAVYLCASSLTPGQGETQYFGPGTRLLVL.

This clone has at least ten counts. V is TRBV11-1 and J is TRBJ2-3; 10 positions match TRBD2. V lost 1 base and J lost 5; bases outside the gene matches: 12. Germline loops: CDR1 SGHAT, CDR2 FQDESV (reference sequence). This CDR3 is 18 amino acids long. DNA of the CDR3: TGTGCCAGCAGCTTAGGGCCTCGAGCGGGGGGGCCTGGAGATACGCAGTATTTT. This gives the protein CASSLGPRAGGPGDTQYF.

Ten or more counts support this clone. The J gene is TRBJ2-7, the V gene TRBV6-2 or TRBV6-3; 11 bases fit TRBD2. Germline V gene data show CDR1 as MNHEY and CDR2 as SVGEGT. This CDR3 has 16 amino acids. J was trimmed by 0 bases and V by 5 bases; bases with no gene match: 6. The CDR3 DNA reads TGTGCCAGCAGTCAGACTAGCGGGACGGACTCCTACGAGCAGTACTTC. It codes for CASSQTSGTDSYEQYF.

This clone has a count of ten or more. V and J are TRBV18 and TRBJ1-5; D might be TRBD1 (6 bases). V gave up 3 bases and J gave up 0 bases, with 12 bases separating them. Germline V gives CDR1 KGHSH, CDR2 LQKENI. The CDR3 consists of 16 residues. The CDR3 DNA is TGTGCCAGCTCACCCCAGGGGCTGTATAGCAATCAGCCCCAGCATTTT. Translated: CASSPQGLYSNQPQHF. Together with reference TRBV18 and TRBJ1-5, the CDR3 gives the full variable domain: NAGVMQNPRHLVRRRGQEARLRCSPMKGHSHVYWYRQLPEEGLKFMVYLQKENIIDESGMPKERFSAEFPKEGPSILRIQQVVRGDSAAYFCASSPQGLYSNQPQHFGDGTRLSIL.

This clone occurred many times. V usage is TRBV11-2 and J usage is TRBJ1-3; perhaps TRBD1 as D (5 bases). The length of the CDR3 is 18 residues. Trimming shortened V by 0 bases and J by 2 bases, and 17 bases separated the two germline ends. Per germline, CDR1 SGHAT and CDR2 FQNNGV. CDR3 DNA: TGTGCCAGCAGCTTAGATGGGGCAGGGTGGGGTGCTGGAAACACCATATATTTT. It specifies CASSLDGAGWGAGNTIYF.